These 23 T cell receptor beta chains originate from one sample sequenced in a study of shared clonotypes between healthy human individuals. Positive CCR7 selection of CD45RO-negative cells yielded the naive CD8 cells, and terminally differentiated effector memory CD45RA+ cells were excluded. Clones were sequenced by immunoSEQ multiplex PCR, and TCRdb holds only the in-frame ones, with some missing. The sample comprises about 2.1 million clones, about 93% of which are singletons, and under 2% rests with the top ten. Sequenced sample: naive CD8+ T cells from PBMCs. The source of these receptors is a man younger than 30 in good health. Some clones in this sample may be carry-over from other donors' samples.

The V and J genes are TRBV28 and TRBJ2-3; D uncertain. The ends were cut back, 2 bases at V and 4 bases at J, with 16 bases in the middle. This CDR3 region has 16 residues. CDR1 MDHEN and CDR2 SYDVKM come from the germline V gene. The CDR3 DNA follows: TGTGCCAGCAGTTTAGATTCGGCGGATTGGGCAGATACGCAGTATTTT. Residues: CASSLDSADWADTQYF.

Only one count was recorded for this clone. The chain couples TRBV9 to TRBJ2-5; TRBD1 aligns across 10 bases. This CDR3 region has 13 residues. V gave up 3 bases and J gave up 4 bases; unmatched junction bases: 0. Germline CDR1 is SGDLS and CDR2 is YYNGEE. The CDR3 region has the DNA TGTGCCAGCAGCGGGACAGGGGGAGAGACCCAGTACTTC. Translated: CASSGTGGETQYF.

This clone appeared once. The rearrangement uses TRBV19 and TRBJ2-7, with D possibly being TRBD2 (6 bases). This CDR3 comprises 16 residues. Germline CDR1 is LNHDA and CDR2 is SQIVND (reference sequence). V lost 3 bases to trimming and J lost 3 bases, with 18 bases between them. The CDR3, as DNA: TGTGCCAGTAGTATGGATCCGGGACTGGCGATCTACGAGCAGTACTTC. Translated: CASSMDPGLAIYEQYF.

In this sample, this clone turned up once. The rearrangement links TRBV10-2 to TRBJ2-1; 10 positions match TRBD2. The J segment lost 4 bases and the V segment lost 9 bases, leaving 12 bases of the junction unmatched. The length of the CDR3 is 16 residues. Germline CDR1 reads WSHSY; CDR2 reads SAAADI. CDR3 coding DNA: TGCGCCAGTGAGGAGAGCGGGAGGGCCTCGTACAATGAGCAGTTCTTC. Translated: CASEESGRASYNEQFF.

The chain is built from TRBV5-1 and TRBJ1-4; 7 bases map to TRBD1. The germline V gene has CDR1 SGHRS and CDR2 YFSETQ. With 4 bases clipped from V and 4 bases from J, the junction kept 7 bases outside the gene matches. There are 15 residues in the CDR3. CDR3 in amino acids: CASSPGQDDNEKLFF. CDR3 DNA sequence: TGCGCCAGCAGCCCCGGACAGGACGATAATGAAAAACTGTTTTTT.

The chain combines TRBV4-1 with TRBJ1-2, with D perhaps TRBD1 (6 bases). The CDR3 loop spans 15 amino acids. V lost 0 bases, J lost 4 bases, and 12 bases lay in between. Per germline, CDR1 MGHRA and CDR2 YSYEKL. CDR3 bases: TGCGCCAGCAGCCAAGATTTAGCGGACAGCTATGGCTACACCTTC. This gives the protein CASSQDLADSYGYTF.

The chain joins TRBV2 to TRBJ1-2; 9 positions match TRBD1. CDR3 length: 15 residues. With 3 bases clipped from V and 4 bases from J, the junction kept 6 bases outside the gene matches. Looked up from germline, CDR1 is SNHLY and CDR2 is FYNNEI. The chain's CDR3 is CASSDFTGGVYGYTF. The CDR3 DNA reads TGTGCCAGCAGTGATTTTACAGGGGGCGTCTATGGCTACACCTTC.

CDR3 coding DNA: TGTGCCAGCAGCGTAGATGGGGCTAGCGGGGGAAATGAGCAGTTCTTC. It encodes CASSVDGASGGNEQFF. The chain employs TRBV9 and TRBJ2-1; TRBD2 matches at 10 bases. V trimming: 0 bases; J trimming: 7 bases; junction bases outside the gene matches: 7. Germline CDR1 is SGDLS and CDR2 is YYNGEE. The CDR3 loop spans 16 amino acids.

This clone was counted a single time. Written as DNA, the CDR3 is TGTGCCAGCAGACCGAGGAACACTGAAGCTTTCTTT. Protein product: CASRPRNTEAFF. J is TRBJ1-1 and V is TRBV28; the D is unclear. CDR1 MDHEN and CDR2 SYDVKM come from the germline V gene. There are 12 residues in the CDR3. V gave up 6 bases and J gave up 1 base, with 6 bases separating them.

The chain has TRBV6-5 and TRBJ2-7; D is perhaps TRBD1 (6 bases). The germline gives CDR1 MNHEY, CDR2 SVGAGI. The CDR3 loop spans 15 amino acids. Trimming removed 6 bases from V and 0 bases from J, with 15 bases in between. In nucleotides, the CDR3 is TGTGCCAGCAGACATGACAGGCTGGCCTCCTACGAGCAGTACTTC. Translation gives CASRHDRLASYEQYF.

This chain uses TRBV5-1 with TRBJ2-2; D perhaps matches TRBD1 (6 bases). Trimming left V 3 bases short and J 1 base short, with 13 bases between. Germline values: CDR1 SGHRS, CDR2 YFSETQ. The CDR3 runs to 16 residues. In DNA, the CDR3 is TGCGCCAGCAGCTCACCGGGACATCTGAACACCGGGGAGCTGTTTTTT. Protein: CASSSPGHLNTGELFF.

This chain uses TRBV27 with TRBJ2-4; no clear D. The V gene's germline CDR1 is MNHEY and CDR2 SMNVEV (reference sequence). V dropped 5 bases and J dropped 1 base, with 6 bases sitting between them. The CDR3 runs to 13 residues. This CDR3 is CASSTWAKNIQYF. CDR3 sequence (DNA): TGTGCCAGCAGTACCTGGGCCAAAAACATTCAGTACTTC.

V and J are TRBV27 and TRBJ2-7, with TRBD2 matching over 8 bases. Germline CDR1 and CDR2: MNHEY and SMNVEV (reference sequence). The trim removed 4 bases at V and 5 bases at J, leaving 7 bases unmatched. The CDR3 sequence is 14 residues long. The CDR3 nucleotides read TGTGCCAGCAGTTGGAGACTAGCGAACGACGAGCAGTACTTC. This translates into CASSWRLANDEQYF.

V gene TRBV9 combines with J gene TRBJ2-1; a weak D match, TRBD2 (6 bases). Trimming stripped 5 bases from V and 6 bases from J, with 21 bases between. Germline values: CDR1 SGDLS, CDR2 YYNGEE. The CDR3 loop spans 16 amino acids. The CDR3 loop reads CASRPPPGLGPNEQFF. The CDR3 nucleotides are TGTGCCAGCAGACCCCCACCGGGACTTGGCCCCAATGAGCAGTTCTTC. The full variable domain, with the rest looked up from reference TRBV9 and TRBJ2-1, is DSGVTQTPKHLITATGQRVTLRCSPRSGDLSVYWYQQSLDQGLQFLIQYYNGEERAKGNILERFSAQQFPDLHSELNLSSLELGDSALYFCASRPPPGLGPNEQFFGPGTRLTVL.

The chain carries TRBV7-8 and TRBJ2-3; D is unresolved. The CDR3 is 10 amino acids. V dropped 4 bases and J dropped 6 bases, with 2 bases sitting between them. Per germline, CDR1 SGHVS and CDR2 FQNEAQ. The CDR3 is CASSSDTQYF. Written as DNA, the CDR3 is TGTGCCAGCAGCTCGGATACGCAGTATTTT.

The chain links TRBV7-3 to TRBJ2-2, with D tentatively TRBD1 or TRBD2 (5 bases each). The germline CDR1 and CDR2 sequences are SGHTA and FQGTGA. V lost 5 bases and J lost 8, with 21 bases in between. This CDR3 has 16 amino acids. CDR3 bases: TGTGCCAGCAGCCCCACCCCCCGGGGCCCCGGAGGGGAGCTGTTTTTT. It encodes CASSPTPRGPGGELFF.

The gene calls are TRBV21-1 and TRBJ2-7; the D call TRBD1 from the table was never checked on the DNA. TRBV21-1 is a known pseudogene. This CDR3 comprises 14 residues. In nucleotides, the CDR3 is TGTGCCAGCAGCAAGGGCAGGGGGACCTACGAGCAGTACTTC. Residues: CASSKGRGTYEQYF.

The chain is built from TRBV10-2 and TRBJ2-5, with TRBD2 matching over 8 bases. The V segment lost 3 bases and the J segment 1 base; nucleotides outside the gene matches: 7. In germline, CDR1 is WSHSY, CDR2 SAAADI. This CDR3 spans 16 amino acids. CDR3 loop: CASSDAVAGLQETQYF. The CDR3 DNA reads TGCGCCAGCAGTGATGCGGTAGCGGGACTCCAAGAGACCCAGTACTTC.

CDR3 sequence: CASSSLAGGSMRFF. The CDR3, as DNA: TGTGCCAGCAGCTCACTAGCGGGAGGTTCTATGCGGTTCTTC. The V call is TRBV11-3, the J call TRBJ2-1, with 12 bases identical to TRBD2. Germline lookup yields CDR1 SGHNT and CDR2 YENEEA. CDR3 length equals 14 residues. Unmatched junction bases numbered 10, after V lost 4 bases and J lost 15 bases.

The V call is TRBV28, the J call TRBJ1-2, with a tentative D call TRBD1 (6 bases). This CDR3 has 13 amino acids. Germline V gene sequence: CDR1 MDHEN, CDR2 SYDVKM. V lost 7 bases to trimming and J lost 6 bases, with 15 bases between them. CDR3 nucleotide sequence: TGTGCCAGCAACTACGGGGGGGCCGATGGCTACACCTTC. It translates to CASNYGGADGYTF.

CDR3 amino acids: CASSYRTGVPYNEQFF. CDR3 coding DNA: TGTGCCAGCAGTTACCGGACAGGCGTACCCTACAATGAGCAGTTCTTC. The chain carries TRBV6-6 and TRBJ2-1; 7 nucleotides match TRBD1. With 2 bases clipped from V and 2 bases from J, the junction kept 6 bases outside the gene matches. The CDR3 has 16 amino acids. The V gene's germline CDR1 is MNHNY and CDR2 SVGAGI (reference sequence).

V gene TRBV28 combines with J gene TRBJ1-3, with D unclear. The CDR3 runs 15 residues. Looked up from germline, CDR1 is MDHEN and CDR2 is SYDVKM. V was clipped by 5 bases and J by 0 bases, with 11 bases between them. CDR3 DNA sequence: TGTGCCAGCAGTAAGGAATCGAACTCTGGAAACACCATATATTTT. This gives the protein CASSKESNSGNTIYF.

The chain links TRBV7-3 to TRBJ2-3; either TRBD1 or TRBD2 may supply D (5 bases each). The germline V gene encodes CDR1 SGHTA and CDR2 FQGTGA. The CDR3 extends over 12 amino acids. V was clipped by 6 bases and J by 6 bases, with 10 bases between them. CDR3 DNA sequence: TGTGCCAGCAGTTACGGGGCGGATACGCAGTATTTT. It specifies CASSYGADTQYF.